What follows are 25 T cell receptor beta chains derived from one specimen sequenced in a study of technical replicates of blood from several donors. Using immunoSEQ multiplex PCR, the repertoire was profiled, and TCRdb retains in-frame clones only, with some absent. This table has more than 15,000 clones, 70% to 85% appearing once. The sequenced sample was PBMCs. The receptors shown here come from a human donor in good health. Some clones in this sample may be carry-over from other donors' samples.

The CDR3 reads CASRGQGVTNEKLFF. CDR3 sequence (DNA): TGTGCCAGCAGGGGGCAGGGTGTAACTAATGAAAAACTGTTTTTT. This chain uses TRBV27 with TRBJ1-4; TRBD1 is a possible D gene (5 bases). V was shortened by 6 bases and J by 1 base, with 12 bases between the two germline ends. Germline V gene lookup returns CDR1 MNHEY and CDR2 SMNVEV (reference sequence). The CDR3 spans 15 residues.

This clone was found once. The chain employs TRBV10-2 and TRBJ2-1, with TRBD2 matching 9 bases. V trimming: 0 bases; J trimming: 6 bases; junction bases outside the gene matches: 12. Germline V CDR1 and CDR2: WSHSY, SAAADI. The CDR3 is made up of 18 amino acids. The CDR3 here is CASSESIAGGPRSNEQFF. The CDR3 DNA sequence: TGCGCCAGCAGTGAGTCGATTGCGGGAGGGCCACGTAGCAATGAGCAGTTCTTC.

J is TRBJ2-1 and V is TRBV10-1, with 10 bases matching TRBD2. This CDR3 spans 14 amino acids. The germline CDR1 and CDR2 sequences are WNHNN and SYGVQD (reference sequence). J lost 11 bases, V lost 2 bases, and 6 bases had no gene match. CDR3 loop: CASSEPLLAGKQFF. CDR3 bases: TGCGCCAGCAGTGAGCCTTTACTAGCGGGAAAGCAGTTCTTC.

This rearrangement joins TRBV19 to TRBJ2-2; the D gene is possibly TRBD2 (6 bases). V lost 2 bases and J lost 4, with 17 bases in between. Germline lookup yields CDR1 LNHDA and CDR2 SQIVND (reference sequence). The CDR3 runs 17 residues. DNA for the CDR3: TGTGCCAGTAGTATATGGGGGGACTCAACGGGCACCGGGGAGCTGTTTTTT. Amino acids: CASSIWGDSTGTGELFF. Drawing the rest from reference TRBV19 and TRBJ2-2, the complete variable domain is DGGITQSPKYLFRKEGQNVTLSCEQNLNHDAMYWYRQDPGQGLRLIYYSQIVNDFQKGDIAEGYSVSREKKESFPLTVTSAQKNPTAFYLCASSIWGDSTGTGELFFGEGSRLTVL.

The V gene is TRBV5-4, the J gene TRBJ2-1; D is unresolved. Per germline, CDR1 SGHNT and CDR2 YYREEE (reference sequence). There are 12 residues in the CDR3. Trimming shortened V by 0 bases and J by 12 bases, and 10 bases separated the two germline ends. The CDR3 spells CASSLDGVTQFF. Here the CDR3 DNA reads TGTGCCAGCAGCTTGGACGGAGTCACGCAGTTCTTC.

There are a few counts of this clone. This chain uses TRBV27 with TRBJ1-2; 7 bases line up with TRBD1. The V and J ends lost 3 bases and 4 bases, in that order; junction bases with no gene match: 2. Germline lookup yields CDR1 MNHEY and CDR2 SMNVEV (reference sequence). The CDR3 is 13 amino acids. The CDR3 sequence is CASSLTGSYGYTF. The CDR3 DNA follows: TGTGCCAGCAGTTTGACAGGGAGCTATGGCTACACCTTC.

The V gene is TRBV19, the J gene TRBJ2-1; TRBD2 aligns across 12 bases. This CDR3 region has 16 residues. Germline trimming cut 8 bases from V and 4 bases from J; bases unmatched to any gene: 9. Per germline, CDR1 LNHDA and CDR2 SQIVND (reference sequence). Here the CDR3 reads CASASLTSGRYNEQFF. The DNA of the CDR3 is TGTGCCAGTGCTTCTCTAACTAGCGGGAGGTACAATGAGCAGTTCTTC.

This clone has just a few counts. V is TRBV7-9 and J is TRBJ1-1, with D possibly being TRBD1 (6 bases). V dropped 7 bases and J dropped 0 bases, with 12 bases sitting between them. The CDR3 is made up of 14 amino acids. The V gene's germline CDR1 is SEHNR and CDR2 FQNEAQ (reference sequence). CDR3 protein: CASIRQAMNTEAFF. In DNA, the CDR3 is TGTGCCAGCATCCGACAGGCTATGAACACTGAAGCTTTCTTT.

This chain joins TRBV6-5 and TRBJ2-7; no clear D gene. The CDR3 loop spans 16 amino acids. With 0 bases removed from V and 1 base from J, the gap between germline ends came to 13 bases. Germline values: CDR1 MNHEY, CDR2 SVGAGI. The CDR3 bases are TGTGCCAGCAGTTACTCTTACAGCCCAGAGTCCTACGAGCAGTACTTC. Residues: CASSYSYSPESYEQYF.

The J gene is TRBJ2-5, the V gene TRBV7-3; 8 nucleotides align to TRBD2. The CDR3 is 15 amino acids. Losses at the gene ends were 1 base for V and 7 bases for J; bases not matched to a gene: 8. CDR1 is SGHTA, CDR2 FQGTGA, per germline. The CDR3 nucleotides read TGTGCCAGCAGCTTAAGGCCGGGACTAGACGGGACCCAGTACTTC. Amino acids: CASSLRPGLDGTQYF. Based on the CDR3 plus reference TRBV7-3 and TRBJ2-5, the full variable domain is GAGVSQTPSNKVTEKGKYVELRCDPISGHTALYWYRQSLGQGPEFLIYFQGTGAADDSGLPNDRFFAVRPEGSVSTLKIQRTERGDSAVYLCASSLRPGLDGTQYFGPGTRLLVL.

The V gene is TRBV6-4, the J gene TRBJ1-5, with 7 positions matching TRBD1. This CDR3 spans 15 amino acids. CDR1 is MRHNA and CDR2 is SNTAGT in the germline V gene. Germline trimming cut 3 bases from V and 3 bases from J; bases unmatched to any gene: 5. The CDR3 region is CASSEQGGPNQPQHF. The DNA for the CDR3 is TGTGCCAGCAGTGAGCAAGGGGGCCCCAATCAGCCCCAGCATTTT.

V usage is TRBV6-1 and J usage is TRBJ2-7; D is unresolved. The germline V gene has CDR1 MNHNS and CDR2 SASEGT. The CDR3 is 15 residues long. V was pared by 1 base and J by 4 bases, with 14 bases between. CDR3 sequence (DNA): TGTGCCAGCAGTGAAGTCGGTAGTTTGATTTACGAGCAGTACTTC. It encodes CASSEVGSLIYEQYF.

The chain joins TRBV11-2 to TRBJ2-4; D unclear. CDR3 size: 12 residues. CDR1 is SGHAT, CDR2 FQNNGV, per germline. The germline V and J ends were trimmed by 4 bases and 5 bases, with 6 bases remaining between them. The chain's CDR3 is CASSSGENIQYF. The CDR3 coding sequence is TGTGCCAGCAGCTCGGGTGAAAACATTCAGTACTTC.

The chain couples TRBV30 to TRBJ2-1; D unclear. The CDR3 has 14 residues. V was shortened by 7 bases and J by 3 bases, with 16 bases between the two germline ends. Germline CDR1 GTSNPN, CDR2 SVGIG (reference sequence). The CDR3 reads CASTPGGYYNEQFF. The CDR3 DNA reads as TGTGCCTCCACCCCTGGCGGATACTACAATGAGCAGTTCTTC.

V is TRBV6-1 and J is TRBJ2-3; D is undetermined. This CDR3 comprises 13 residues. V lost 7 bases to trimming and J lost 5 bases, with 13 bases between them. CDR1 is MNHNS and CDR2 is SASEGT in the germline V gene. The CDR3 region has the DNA TGTGCCAGCACTAATATCCCCGGAGATACGCAGTATTTT. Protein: CASTNIPGDTQYF.

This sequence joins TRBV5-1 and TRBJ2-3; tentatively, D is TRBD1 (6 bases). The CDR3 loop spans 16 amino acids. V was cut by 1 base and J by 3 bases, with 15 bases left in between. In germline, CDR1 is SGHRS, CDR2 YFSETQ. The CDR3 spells CASSLSPDSDTDTQYF. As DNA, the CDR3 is TGCGCCAGCAGCTTGAGCCCGGACAGTGATACAGATACGCAGTATTTT.

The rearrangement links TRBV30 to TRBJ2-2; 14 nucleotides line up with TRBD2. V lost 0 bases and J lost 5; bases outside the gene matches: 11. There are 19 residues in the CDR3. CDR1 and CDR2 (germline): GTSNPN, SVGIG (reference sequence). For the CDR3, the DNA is TGTGCCTGGAGTGTCTCCTCGGGACTAGCGGGAGCTAAGACCGGGGAGCTGTTTTTT. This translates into CAWSVSSGLAGAKTGELFF.

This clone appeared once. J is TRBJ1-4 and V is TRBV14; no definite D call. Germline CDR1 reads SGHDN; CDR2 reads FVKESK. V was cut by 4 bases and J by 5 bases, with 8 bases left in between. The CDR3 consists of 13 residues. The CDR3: CASSRALNEKLFF. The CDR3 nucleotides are TGTGCCAGCAGCCGGGCCTTAAATGAAAAACTGTTTTTT.

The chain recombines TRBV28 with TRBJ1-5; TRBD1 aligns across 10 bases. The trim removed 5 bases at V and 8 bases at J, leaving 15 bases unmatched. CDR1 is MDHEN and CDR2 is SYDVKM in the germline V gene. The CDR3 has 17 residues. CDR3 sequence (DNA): TGTGCCAGCAGTGCGACATGGGGACAGGGGCGAGGGAAGCCCCAGCATTTT. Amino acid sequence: CASSATWGQGRGKPQHF.

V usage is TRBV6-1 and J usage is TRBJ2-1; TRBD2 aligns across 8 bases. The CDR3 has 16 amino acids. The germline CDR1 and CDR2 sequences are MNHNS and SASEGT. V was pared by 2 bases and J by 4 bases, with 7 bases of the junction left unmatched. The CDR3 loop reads CASSEWGTSVYNEQFF. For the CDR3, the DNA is TGTGCCAGCAGTGAATGGGGGACTAGTGTTTACAATGAGCAGTTCTTC.

The DNA of the CDR3 is TGTGCCAGCAGCTTAGGGGAACTTACAGGGTCTCGGGAAAAACTGTTTTTT. It encodes CASSLGELTGSREKLFF. The V call is TRBV11-2, the J call TRBJ1-4; a weak D match, TRBD1 (6 bases). The CDR3 length is 17 residues. Trimming cost V 1 base and J 8 bases, with 20 bases left between them. The V gene's germline CDR1 is SGHAT and CDR2 FQNNGV.

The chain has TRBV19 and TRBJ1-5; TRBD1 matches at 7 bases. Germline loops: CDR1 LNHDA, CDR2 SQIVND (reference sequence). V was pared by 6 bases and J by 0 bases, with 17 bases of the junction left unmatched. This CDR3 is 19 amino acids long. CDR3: CASSTHRQGYFDSNQPQHF. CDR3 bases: TGTGCCAGTAGCACCCATCGACAGGGTTATTTCGATAGCAATCAGCCCCAGCATTTT.

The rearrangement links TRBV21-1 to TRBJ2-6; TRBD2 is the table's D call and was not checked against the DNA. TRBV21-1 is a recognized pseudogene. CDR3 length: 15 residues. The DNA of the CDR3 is TGTGCCAGCAGCAAATATAGCTCTGGGGCCAACGTCCTGACTTTC. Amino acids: CASSKYSSGANVLTF.

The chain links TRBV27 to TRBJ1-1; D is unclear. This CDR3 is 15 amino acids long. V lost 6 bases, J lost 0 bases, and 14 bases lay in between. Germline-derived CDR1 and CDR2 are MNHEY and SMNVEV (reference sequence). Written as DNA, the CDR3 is TGTGCCAGCAGGTCCCCGCGGGCCGTGAACACTGAAGCTTTCTTT. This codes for CASRSPRAVNTEAFF.

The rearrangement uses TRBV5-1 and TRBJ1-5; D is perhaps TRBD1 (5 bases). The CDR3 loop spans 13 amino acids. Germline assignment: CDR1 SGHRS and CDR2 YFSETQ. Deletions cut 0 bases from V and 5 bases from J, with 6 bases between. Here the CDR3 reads CASSLEGHQPQHF. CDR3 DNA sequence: TGCGCCAGCAGCTTGGAGGGGCATCAGCCCCAGCATTTT.